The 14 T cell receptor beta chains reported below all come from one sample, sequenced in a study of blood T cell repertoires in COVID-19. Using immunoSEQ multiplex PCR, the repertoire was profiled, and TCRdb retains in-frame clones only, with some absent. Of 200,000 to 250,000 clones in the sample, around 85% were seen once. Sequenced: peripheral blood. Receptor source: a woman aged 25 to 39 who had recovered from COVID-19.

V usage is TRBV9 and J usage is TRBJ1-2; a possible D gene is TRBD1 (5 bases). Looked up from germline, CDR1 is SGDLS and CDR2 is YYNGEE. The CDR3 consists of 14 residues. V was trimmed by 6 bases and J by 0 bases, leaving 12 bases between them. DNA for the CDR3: TGTGCCAGCACCCCCGACAGCGCTAACTATGGCTACACCTTC. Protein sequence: CASTPDSANYGYTF.

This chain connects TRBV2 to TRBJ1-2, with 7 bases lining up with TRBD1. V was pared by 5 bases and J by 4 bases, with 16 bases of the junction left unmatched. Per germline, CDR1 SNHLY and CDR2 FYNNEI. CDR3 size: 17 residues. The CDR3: CASSSRRGRERVYGYTF. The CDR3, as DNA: TGTGCCAGCAGTAGTCGGAGGGGGCGTGAGAGGGTCTATGGCTACACCTTC. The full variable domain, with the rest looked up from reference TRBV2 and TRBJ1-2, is EPEVTQTPSHQVTQMGQEVILRCVPISNHLYFYWYRQILGQKVEFLVSFYNNEISEKSEIFDDQFSVERPDGSNFTLKIRSTKLEDSAMYFCASSSRRGRERVYGYTFGSGTRLTVV.

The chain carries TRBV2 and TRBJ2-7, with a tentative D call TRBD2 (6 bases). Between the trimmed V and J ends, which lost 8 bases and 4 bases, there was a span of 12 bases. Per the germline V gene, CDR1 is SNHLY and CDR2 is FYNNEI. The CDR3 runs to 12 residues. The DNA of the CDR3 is TGTGCCAGCCGGGGGACCGCTTACGAGCAGTACTTC. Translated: CASRGTAYEQYF.

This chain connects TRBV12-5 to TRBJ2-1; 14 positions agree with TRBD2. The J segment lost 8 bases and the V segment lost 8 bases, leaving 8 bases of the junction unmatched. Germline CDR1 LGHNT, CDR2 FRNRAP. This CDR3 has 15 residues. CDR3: CASTTGLAGVYEQFF. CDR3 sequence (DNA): TGTGCTAGTACCACGGGACTAGCGGGGGTATATGAGCAGTTCTTC.

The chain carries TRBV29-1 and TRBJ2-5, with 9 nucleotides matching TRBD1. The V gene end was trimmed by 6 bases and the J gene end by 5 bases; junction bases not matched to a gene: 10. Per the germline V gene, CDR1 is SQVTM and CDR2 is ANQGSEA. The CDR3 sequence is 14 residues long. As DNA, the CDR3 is TGCAGCGTGGCTCACAGGGGGCAGGGGGAGACCCAGTACTTC. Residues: CSVAHRGQGETQYF.

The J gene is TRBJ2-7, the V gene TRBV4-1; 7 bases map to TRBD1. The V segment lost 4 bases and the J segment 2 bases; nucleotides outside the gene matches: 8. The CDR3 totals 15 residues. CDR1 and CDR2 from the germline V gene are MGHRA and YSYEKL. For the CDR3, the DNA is TGCGCCAGCAGCCCCCTTAACGGACAGGCCTACGAGCAGTACTTC. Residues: CASSPLNGQAYEQYF.

CDR3 loop: CASTTVPNYGYTF. Here the CDR3 DNA reads TGTGCCAGTACCACAGTTCCCAACTATGGCTACACCTTC. The chain carries TRBV19 and TRBJ1-2, with no clear D. Germline loops: CDR1 LNHDA, CDR2 SQIVND (reference sequence). Trimming took 7 bases from V and 2 from J, leaving 11 bases between them. The CDR3 has 13 residues.

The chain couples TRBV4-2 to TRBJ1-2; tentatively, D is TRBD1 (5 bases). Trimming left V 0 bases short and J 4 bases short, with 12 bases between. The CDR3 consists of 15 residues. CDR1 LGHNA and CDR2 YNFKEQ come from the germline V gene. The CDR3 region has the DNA TGTGCCAGCAGCCAAGATCAGGCGGGGACCTATGGCTACACCTTC. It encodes CASSQDQAGTYGYTF.

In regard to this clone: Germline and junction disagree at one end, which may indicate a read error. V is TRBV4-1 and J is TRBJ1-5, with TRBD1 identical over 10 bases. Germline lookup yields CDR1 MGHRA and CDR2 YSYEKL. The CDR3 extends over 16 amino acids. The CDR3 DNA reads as TGCGCCAGCAGCCTTCCCGGGACAGGGGCCAATCGGCCCCAGCATTTT. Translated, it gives CASSLPGTGANRPQHF.

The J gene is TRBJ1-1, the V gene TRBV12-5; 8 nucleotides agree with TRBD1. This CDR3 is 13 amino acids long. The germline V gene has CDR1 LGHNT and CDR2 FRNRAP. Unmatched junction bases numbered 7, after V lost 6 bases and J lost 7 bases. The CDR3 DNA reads TGTGCTAGTGGCGGGACAGGCCTTTTTGAAGCTTTCTTT. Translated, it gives CASGGTGLFEAFF.

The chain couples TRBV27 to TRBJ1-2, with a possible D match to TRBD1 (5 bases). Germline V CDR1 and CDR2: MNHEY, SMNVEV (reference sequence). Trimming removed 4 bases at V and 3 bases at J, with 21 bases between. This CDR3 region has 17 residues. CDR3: CASSSRAHTGRDYGYTF. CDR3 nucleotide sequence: TGTGCCAGCAGTTCTCGGGCCCACACAGGACGGGACTATGGCTACACCTTC.

CDR3 sequence reads: CASSEDIGGGYTF. The CDR3 bases are TGTGCCAGCAGTGAAGATATCGGGGGTGGCTACACCTTC. The V and J genes are TRBV2 and TRBJ1-2, with D possibly matching TRBD1 (5 bases). V was trimmed by 1 base and J by 7 bases, leaving 10 bases between them. The CDR3 contains 13 residues. The V gene's germline CDR1 is SNHLY and CDR2 FYNNEI.

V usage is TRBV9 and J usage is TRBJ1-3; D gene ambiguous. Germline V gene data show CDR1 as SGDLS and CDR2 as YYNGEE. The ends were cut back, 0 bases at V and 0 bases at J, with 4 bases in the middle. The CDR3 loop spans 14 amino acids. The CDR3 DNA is TGTGCCAGCAGCGTAGTGAGCTCTGGAAACACCATATATTTT. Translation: CASSVVSSGNTIYF.

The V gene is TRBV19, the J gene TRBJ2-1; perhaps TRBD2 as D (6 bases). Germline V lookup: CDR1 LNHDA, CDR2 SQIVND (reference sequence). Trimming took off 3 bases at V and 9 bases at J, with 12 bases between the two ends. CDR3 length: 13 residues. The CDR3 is CASSMTSQVEQFF. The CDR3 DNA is TGTGCCAGTAGTATGACTAGTCAGGTTGAGCAGTTCTTC.